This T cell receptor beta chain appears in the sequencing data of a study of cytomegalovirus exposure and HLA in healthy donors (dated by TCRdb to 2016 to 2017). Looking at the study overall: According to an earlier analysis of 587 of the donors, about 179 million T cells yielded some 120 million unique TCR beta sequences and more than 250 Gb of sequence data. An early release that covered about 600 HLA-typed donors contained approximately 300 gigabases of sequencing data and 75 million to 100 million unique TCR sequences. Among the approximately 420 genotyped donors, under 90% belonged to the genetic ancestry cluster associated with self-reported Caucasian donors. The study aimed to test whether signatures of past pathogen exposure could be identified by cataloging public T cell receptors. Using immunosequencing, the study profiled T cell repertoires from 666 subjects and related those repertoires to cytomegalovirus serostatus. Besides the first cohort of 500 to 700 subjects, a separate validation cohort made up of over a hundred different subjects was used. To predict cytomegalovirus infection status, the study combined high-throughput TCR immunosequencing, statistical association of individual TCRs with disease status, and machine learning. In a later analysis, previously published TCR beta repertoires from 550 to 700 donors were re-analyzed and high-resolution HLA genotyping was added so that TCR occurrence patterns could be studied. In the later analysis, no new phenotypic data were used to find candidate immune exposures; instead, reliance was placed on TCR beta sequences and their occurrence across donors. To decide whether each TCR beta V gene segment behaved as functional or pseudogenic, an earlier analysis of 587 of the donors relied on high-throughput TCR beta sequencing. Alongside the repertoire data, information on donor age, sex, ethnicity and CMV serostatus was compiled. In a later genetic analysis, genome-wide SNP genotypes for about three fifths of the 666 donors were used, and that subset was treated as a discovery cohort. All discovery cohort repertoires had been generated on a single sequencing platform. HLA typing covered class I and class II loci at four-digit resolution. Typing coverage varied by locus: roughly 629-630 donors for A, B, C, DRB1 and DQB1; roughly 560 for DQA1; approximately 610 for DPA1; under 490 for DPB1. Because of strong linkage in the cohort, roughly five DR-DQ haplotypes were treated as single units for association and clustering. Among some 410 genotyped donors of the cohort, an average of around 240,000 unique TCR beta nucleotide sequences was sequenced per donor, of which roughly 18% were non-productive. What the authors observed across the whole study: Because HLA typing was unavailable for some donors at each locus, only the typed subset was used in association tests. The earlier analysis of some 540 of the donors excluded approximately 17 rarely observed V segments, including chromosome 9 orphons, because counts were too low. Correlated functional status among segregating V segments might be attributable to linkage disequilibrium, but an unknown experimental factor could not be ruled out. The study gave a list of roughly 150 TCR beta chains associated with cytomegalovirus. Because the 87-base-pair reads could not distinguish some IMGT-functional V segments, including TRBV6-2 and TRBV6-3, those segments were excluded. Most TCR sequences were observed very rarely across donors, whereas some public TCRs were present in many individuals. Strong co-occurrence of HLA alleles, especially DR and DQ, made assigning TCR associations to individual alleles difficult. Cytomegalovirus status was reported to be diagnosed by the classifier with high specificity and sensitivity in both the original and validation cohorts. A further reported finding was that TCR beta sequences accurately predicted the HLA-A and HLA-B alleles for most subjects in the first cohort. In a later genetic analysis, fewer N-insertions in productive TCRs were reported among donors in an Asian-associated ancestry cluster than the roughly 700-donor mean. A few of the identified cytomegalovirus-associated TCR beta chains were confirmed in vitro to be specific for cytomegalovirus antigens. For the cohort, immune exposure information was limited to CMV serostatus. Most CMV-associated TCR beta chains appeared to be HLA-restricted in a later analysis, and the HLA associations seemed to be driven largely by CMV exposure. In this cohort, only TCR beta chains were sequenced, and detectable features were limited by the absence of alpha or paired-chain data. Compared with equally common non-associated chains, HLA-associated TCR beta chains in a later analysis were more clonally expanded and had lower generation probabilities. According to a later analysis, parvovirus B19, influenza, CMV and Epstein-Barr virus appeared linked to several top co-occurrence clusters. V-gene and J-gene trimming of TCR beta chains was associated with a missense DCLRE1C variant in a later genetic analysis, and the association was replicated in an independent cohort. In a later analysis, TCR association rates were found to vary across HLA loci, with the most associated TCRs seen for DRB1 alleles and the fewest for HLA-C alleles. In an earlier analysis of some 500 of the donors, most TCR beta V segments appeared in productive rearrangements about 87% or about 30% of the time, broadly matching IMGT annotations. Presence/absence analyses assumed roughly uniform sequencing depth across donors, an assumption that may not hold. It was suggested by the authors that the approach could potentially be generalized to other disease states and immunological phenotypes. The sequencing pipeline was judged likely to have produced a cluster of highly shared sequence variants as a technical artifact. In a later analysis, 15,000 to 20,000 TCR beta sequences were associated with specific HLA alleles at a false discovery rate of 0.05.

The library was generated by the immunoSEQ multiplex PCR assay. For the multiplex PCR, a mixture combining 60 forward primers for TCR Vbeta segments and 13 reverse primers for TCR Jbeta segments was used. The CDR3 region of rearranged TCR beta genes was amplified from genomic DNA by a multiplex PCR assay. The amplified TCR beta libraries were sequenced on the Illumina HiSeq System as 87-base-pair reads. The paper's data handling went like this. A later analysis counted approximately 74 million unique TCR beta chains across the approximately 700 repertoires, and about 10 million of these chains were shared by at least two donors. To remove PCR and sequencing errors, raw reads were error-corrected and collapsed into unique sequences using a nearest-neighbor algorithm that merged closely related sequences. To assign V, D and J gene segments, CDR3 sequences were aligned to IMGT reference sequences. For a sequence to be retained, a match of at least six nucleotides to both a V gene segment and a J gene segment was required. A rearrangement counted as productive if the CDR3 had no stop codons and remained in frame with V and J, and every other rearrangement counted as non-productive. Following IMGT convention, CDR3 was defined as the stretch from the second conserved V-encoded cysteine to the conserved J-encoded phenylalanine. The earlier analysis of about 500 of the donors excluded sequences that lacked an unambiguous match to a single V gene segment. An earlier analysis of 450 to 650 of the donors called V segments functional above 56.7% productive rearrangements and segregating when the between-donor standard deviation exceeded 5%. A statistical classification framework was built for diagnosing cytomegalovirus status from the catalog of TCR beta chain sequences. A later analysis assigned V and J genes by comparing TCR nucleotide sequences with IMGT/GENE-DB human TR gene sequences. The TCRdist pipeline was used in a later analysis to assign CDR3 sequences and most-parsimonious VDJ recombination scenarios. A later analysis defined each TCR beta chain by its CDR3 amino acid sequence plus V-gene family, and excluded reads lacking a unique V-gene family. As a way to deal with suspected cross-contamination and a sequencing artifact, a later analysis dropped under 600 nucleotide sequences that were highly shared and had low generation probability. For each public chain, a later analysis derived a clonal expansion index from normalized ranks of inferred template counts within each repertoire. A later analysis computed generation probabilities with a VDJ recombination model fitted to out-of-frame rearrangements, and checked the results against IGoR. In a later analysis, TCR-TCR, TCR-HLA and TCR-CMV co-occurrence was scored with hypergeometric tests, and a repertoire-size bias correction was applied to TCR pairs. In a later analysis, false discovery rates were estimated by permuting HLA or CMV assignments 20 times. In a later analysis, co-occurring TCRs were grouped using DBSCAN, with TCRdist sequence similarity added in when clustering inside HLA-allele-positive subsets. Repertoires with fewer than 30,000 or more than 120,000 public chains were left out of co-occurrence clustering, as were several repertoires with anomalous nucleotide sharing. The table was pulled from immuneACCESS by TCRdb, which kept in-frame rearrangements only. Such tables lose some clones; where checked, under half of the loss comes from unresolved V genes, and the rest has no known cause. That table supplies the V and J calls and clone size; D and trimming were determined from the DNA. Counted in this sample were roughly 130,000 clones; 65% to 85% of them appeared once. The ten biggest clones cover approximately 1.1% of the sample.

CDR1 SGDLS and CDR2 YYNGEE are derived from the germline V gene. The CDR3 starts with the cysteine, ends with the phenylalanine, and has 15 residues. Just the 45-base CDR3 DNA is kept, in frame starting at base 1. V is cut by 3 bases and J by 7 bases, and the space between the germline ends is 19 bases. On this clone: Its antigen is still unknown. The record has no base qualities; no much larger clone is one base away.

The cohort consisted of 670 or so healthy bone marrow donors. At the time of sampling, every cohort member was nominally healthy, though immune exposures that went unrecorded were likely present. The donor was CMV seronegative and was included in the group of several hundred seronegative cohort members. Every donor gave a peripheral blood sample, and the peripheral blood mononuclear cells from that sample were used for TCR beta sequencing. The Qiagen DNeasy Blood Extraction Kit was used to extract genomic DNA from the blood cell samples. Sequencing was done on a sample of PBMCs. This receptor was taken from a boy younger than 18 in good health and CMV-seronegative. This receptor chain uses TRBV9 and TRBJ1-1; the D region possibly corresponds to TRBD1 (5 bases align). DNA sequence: TGTGCCAGCAGCGGTGGGGCAGGCTTGGGAAATGAAGCTTTCTTT. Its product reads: CASSGGAGLGNEAFF. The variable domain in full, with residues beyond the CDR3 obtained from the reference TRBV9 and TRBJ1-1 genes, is DSGVTQTPKHLITATGQRVTLRCSPRSGDLSVYWYQQSLDQGLQFLIQYYNGEERAKGNILERFSAQQFPDLHSELNLSSLELGDSALYFCASSGGAGLGNEAFFGQGTRLTVV.